The T cell receptor (beta chain) under discussion was sequenced for a study of control samples from healthy donors and cancer patients. The protocol was immunoSEQ multiplex PCR, while the TCRdb copy is restricted to in-frame clones and leaves out a portion. The sample contains approximately 70,000 clones, roughly 86% of which appear only once. The V end was cut by 2 bases, the J end by 9 bases, with 19 bases between. The germline CDR1 and CDR2 sequences are KGHDR and SFDVKD. The CDR3 length is 15 residues. This TCR was recovered from a woman between 45 and 65 years old with head and neck cancer. The sample comprised PBMCs. The gene calls are TRBV24-1 and TRBJ2-7, with unresolved D. The CDR3 nucleotides read TGTGCCACCAGTGATTCCGAAACATCCTCAATCGGGCAGTACTTC. Protein sequence: CATSDSETSSIGQYF.